This TCR beta chain was sequenced during a study of T cell changes during pregnancy in multiple sclerosis. Some clones are missing from TCRdb's copy, which holds only in-frame ones; the method was immunoSEQ multiplex PCR. The sample holds about 40,000 clones, around 94% seen once. With 2 bases removed from V and 5 bases from J, the gap between germline ends came to 4 bases. Germline V gene data show CDR1 as GTSNPN and CDR2 as SVGIG (reference sequence). There are 11 residues in the CDR3. The rearrangement uses TRBV30 and TRBJ2-1; D ambiguous. The sample was peripheral blood, taken before pregnancy. This sequence originates from a female donor with multiple sclerosis, enrolled in a pregnancy study. This chain's CDR3 is CAWSRDNEQFF. Written as DNA, the CDR3 is TGTGCCTGGAGTAGAGACAATGAGCAGTTCTTC.